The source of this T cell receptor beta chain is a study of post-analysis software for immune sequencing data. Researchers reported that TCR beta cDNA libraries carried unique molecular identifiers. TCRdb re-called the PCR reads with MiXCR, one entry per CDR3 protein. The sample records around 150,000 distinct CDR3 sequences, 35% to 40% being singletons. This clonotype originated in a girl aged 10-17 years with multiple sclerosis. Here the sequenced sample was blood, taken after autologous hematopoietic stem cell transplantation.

CDR3 amino acids: CSAGRVPEQFF. DNA of the CDR3: TGCAGTGCCGGGAGGGTTCCTGAGCAGTTCTTC. The rearrangement uses TRBV20-1 and TRBJ2-1, with TRBD2 matching 8 bases. Germline V lookup: CDR1 DFQATT, CDR2 SNEGSKA (reference sequence). This CDR3 is 11 amino acids long. V gave up 6 bases and J gave up 9 bases; unmatched junction bases: 4.